Shown below are 8 T cell receptor beta chains from a single sample sequenced in a study of blood T cell repertoires in COVID-19. Assay used: immunoSEQ multiplex PCR; TCRdb lists only in-frame clones, some missing. The profile shows approximately 340,000 clones, more than 85% of them singletons. The specimen was PBMCs or T cells enriched from blood (not recorded which). Receptor source: a woman aged 40 to 55 who had been exposed to COVID-19.

The chain joins TRBV30 to TRBJ2-1; D is perhaps TRBD2 (6 bases). This CDR3 is built from 12 residues. V dropped 2 bases and J dropped 6 bases, with 8 bases sitting between them. The V gene's germline CDR1 is GTSNPN and CDR2 SVGIG (reference sequence). The CDR3 protein is CAWSQRVNEQFF. In nucleotides, the CDR3 is TGTGCCTGGAGTCAGCGGGTCAATGAGCAGTTCTTC.

The rearrangement uses TRBV19 and TRBJ1-2, with TRBD1 as a possible D gene (5 bases). CDR1 LNHDA and CDR2 SQIVND come from the germline V gene (reference sequence). V was shortened by 6 bases and J by 4 bases, with 21 bases between the two germline ends. The CDR3 has 16 amino acids. CDR3 bases: TGTGCCAGTAGGGCCGGGCAGGGTCAAACCCGCTATGGCTACACCTTC. It specifies CASRAGQGQTRYGYTF.

The chain employs TRBV19 and TRBJ1-5; weak D call: TRBD1 (6 bases). The CDR3 runs to 14 residues. V was cut by 7 bases and J by 4 bases, with 14 bases left in between. Germline lookup yields CDR1 LNHDA and CDR2 SQIVND (reference sequence). DNA for the CDR3: TGTGCCAGTACCGACAGGAAATCTAATCAGCCCCAGCATTTT. This gives the protein CASTDRKSNQPQHF.

The rearrangement uses TRBV11-3 and TRBJ1-1, with TRBD1 matching 8 bases. The CDR3 length is 15 residues. Germline lookup yields CDR1 SGHNT and CDR2 YENEEA. J gave up 0 bases and V 4 bases, and 4 bases lay outside the gene matches. The chain's CDR3 is CASSSGRGLNTEAFF. The CDR3 DNA reads TGTGCCAGCAGCTCGGGCAGGGGGCTGAACACTGAAGCTTTCTTT. The full variable domain, in which reference TRBV11-3 and TRBJ1-1 provide the parts outside the CDR3, is EAGVVQSPRYKIIEKKQPVAFWCNPISGHNTLYWYLQNLGQGPELLIRYENEEAVDDSQLPKDRFSAERLKGVDSTLKIQPAELGDSAVYLCASSSGRGLNTEAFFGQGTRLTVV.

The chain is built from TRBV10-1 and TRBJ1-6; D is uncertain. The germline V and J ends were trimmed by 4 bases and 4 bases, with 17 bases remaining between them. From germline, CDR1 is WNHNN and CDR2 SYGVQD (reference sequence). The CDR3 has 17 residues. CDR3 in amino acids: CASSGGSGSGYNSPLHF. In DNA form, the CDR3 reads TGCGCCAGCAGTGGAGGATCCGGGTCGGGATATAATTCACCCCTCCACTTT.

This clone appeared a few times. The chain joins TRBV10-2 to TRBJ1-1; no clear D gene. Between the trimmed V and J ends, which lost 3 bases and 2 bases, there was a span of 10 bases. Germline lookup yields CDR1 WSHSY and CDR2 SAAADI. The CDR3 sequence is 14 residues long. CDR3 amino acids: CASSELVVNTEAFF. CDR3 coding DNA: TGCGCCAGCAGTGAACTAGTGGTAAACACTGAAGCTTTCTTT.

This clone was recorded only once. The chain links TRBV29-1 to TRBJ2-1; D gene unclear. Germline assignment: CDR1 SQVTM and CDR2 ANQGSEA. This CDR3 comprises 12 residues. Trimming took 7 bases from V and 8 from J, leaving 15 bases between them. CDR3 sequence (DNA): TGCAGCGGACTCCGTGGGTCTGATGAGCAGTTCTTC. Amino acids: CSGLRGSDEQFF.

This chain joins TRBV30 and TRBJ1-2; 9 positions match TRBD1. This CDR3 spans 14 amino acids. Germline V gene data show CDR1 as GTSNPN and CDR2 as SVGIG (reference sequence). V lost 0 bases to trimming and J lost 8 bases; unmatched junction nucleotides: 7. In nucleotides, the CDR3 is TGTGCCTGGAGTGTACTGACAGGGGGGGGAGGCTACACCTTC. Amino acids: CAWSVLTGGGGYTF.